This T cell receptor (beta chain) was retrieved from a study of T cells in Graves' hyperthyroidism and ophthalmopathy. The V gene lost 3 bases and the J gene lost 9 bases, with 13 bases spanning the gap. CDR3 size: 14 residues. Germline CDR1 reads SGHDT; CDR2 reads YYEEEE. Of note for this clonotype: A read error may explain this, as a much larger clone is one base away. Since no conserved phenylalanine or tryptophan closes the CDR3, a read error is the likely cause.

Lactation, pregnancy, other autoimmune disease or uncontrolled infection led to exclusion of patients. Template material for amplifying TCR beta CDR3 regions consisted of RNA transcripts. First-round RT-PCR of the TCR CDR3 relied on the HTBI primer set. MiXCR was run by TCRdb on the multiplex PCR reads, yielding one entry per CDR3 protein. Among hundreds of thousands of distinct CDR3 sequences listed, over 35% were seen once. The chain links TRBV5-6 to TRBJ1-6, with D unresolved. Sequenced material: blood. The TCR comes from a man aged 18 to 35 with Graves' hyperthyroidism. The CDR3 DNA reads as TGTGCCAGCAGCTGGGAATTGGAGAGTTCACCCCTCCACCTT. Translation: CASSWELESSPLHL.